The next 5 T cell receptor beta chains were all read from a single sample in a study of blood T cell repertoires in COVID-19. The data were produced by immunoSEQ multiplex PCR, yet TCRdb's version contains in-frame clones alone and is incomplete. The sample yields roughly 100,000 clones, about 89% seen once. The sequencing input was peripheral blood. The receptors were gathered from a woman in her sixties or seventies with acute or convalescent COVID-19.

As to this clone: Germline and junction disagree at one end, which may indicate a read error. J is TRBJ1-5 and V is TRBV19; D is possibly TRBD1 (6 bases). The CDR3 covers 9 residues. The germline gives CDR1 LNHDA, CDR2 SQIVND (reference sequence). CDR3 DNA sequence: TGTGCCACCCGGACAGTTGGGAATTTT. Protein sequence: CATRTVGNF.

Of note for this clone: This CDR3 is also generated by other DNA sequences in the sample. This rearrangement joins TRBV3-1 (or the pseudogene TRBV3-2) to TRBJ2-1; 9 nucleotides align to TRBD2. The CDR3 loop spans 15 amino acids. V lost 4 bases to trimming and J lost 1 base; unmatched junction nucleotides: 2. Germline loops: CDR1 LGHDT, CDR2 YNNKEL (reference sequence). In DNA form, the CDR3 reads TGTGCCAGCAGCCTGACTAGCGGTTCCTACAATGAGCAGTTCTTC. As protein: CASSLTSGSYNEQFF.

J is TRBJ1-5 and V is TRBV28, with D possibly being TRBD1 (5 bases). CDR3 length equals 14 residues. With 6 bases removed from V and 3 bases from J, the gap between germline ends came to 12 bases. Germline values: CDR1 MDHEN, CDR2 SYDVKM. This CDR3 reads CASRAPGNNQPQHF. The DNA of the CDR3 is TGTGCCAGCAGGGCCCCAGGGAACAATCAGCCCCAGCATTTT.

CDR3 sequence: CASSLVAGSSTEAFF. The CDR3 region has the DNA TGTGCCAGCAGCCTCGTGGCAGGCTCGAGCACTGAAGCTTTCTTT. V and J are TRBV7-2 and TRBJ1-1; D is undetermined. Germline CDR1 reads SGHTA; CDR2 reads FQGNSA. The CDR3 is made up of 15 amino acids. V lost 5 bases to trimming and J lost 4 bases, with 17 bases between them.

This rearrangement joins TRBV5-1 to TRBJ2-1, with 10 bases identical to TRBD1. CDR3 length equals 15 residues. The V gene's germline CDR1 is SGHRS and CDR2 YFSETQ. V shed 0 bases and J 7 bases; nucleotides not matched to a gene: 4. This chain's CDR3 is CASSLGTGGSNEQFF. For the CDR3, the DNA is TGCGCCAGCAGCTTGGGGACAGGGGGTAGTAATGAGCAGTTCTTC.